This TCR beta chain was captured in a study of cytotoxic CD8 clonotypes in ibrutinib-treated CLL. Study details: Average yields of around 230,000 productive templates and 75,000 to 95,000 productive rearrangements characterized the samples. Study-wide points: Clonality showed a rise at ibrutinib response that reversed toward baseline at progression.

A remark on this clone: The antigen is unknown.

Trimming removed 0 bases at V and 6 bases at J, with 15 bases between. Germline assignment: CDR1 SGHDN and CDR2 FVKESK. The CDR3 is 16 residues long. Generated by immunoSEQ multiplex PCR, the TCRdb table keeps only in-frame clones and is missing some. The table lists approximately 140,000 clones, 85% to 95% of them singletons. The TCR comes from a human donor with chronic lymphocytic leukemia. The sequencing used PBMCs, collected after 12 months of ibrutinib treatment. V usage is TRBV14 and J usage is TRBJ2-1; D not certain. The CDR3 here is CASSQERLPFPNEQFF. CDR3 DNA: TGTGCCAGCAGCCAAGAGAGGCTACCATTCCCCAATGAGCAGTTCTTC.